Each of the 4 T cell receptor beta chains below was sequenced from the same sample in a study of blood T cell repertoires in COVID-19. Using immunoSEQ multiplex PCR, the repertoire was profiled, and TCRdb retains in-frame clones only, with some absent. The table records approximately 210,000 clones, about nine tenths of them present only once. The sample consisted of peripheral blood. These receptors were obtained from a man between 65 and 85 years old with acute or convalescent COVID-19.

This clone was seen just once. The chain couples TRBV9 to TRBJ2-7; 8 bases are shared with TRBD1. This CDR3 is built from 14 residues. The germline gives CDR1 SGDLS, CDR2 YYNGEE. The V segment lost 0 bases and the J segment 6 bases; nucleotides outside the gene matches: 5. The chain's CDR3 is CASSVGGTGGEQYF. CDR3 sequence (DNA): TGTGCCAGCAGCGTAGGAGGGACAGGTGGCGAGCAGTACTTC.

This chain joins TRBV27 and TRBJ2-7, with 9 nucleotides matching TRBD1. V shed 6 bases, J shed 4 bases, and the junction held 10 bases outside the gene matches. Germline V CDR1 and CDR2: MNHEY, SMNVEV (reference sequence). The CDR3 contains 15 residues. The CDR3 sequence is CASRTGTGIGYEQYF. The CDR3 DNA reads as TGTGCCAGCAGGACCGGGACAGGGATTGGGTACGAGCAGTACTTC.

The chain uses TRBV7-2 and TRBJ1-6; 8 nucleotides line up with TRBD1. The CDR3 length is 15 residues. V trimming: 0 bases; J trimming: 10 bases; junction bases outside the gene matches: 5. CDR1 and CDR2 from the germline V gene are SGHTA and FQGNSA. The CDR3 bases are TGTGCCAGCAGCTTAGCGACAGGGGTCGACTCACCCCTCCACTTT. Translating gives CASSLATGVDSPLHF.

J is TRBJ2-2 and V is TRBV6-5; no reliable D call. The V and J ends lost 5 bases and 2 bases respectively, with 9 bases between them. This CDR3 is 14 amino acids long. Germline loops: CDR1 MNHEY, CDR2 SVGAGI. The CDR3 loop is CASSKRSNTGELFF. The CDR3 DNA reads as TGTGCCAGCAGTAAGAGATCTAACACCGGGGAGCTGTTTTTT.